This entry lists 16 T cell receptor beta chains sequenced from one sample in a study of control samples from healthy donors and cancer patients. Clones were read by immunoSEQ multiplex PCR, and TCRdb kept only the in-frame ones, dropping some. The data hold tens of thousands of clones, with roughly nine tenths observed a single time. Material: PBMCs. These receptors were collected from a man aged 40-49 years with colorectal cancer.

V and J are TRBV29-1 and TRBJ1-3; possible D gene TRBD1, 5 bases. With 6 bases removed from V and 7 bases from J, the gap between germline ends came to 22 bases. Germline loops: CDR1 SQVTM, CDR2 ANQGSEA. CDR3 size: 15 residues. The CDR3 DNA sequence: TGCAGCGTCCGGACACCATCTAAGGGGCGGAACACCATATATTTT. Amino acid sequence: CSVRTPSKGRNTIYF.

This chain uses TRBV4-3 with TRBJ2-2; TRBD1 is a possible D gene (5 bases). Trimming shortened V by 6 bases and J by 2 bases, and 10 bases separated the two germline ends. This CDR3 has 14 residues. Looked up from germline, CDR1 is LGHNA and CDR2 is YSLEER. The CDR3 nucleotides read TGCGCCAGCAGTCAGGACACAAACACCGGGGAGCTGTTTTTT. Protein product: CASSQDTNTGELFF.

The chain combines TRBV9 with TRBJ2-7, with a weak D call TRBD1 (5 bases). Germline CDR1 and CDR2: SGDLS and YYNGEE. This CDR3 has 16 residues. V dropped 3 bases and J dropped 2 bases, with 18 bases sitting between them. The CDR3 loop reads CASSGSTGAGTYEQYF. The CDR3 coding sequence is TGTGCCAGCAGCGGTTCCACGGGTGCAGGGACCTACGAGCAGTACTTC.

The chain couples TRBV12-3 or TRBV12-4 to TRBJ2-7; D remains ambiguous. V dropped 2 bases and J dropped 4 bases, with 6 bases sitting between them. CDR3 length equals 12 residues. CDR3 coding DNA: TGTGCCAGCAGTTTAACCGGGTACGAGCAGTACTTC. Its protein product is CASSLTGYEQYF.

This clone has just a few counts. In DNA form, the CDR3 reads TGTGCCAGCAACCTCCGGGGGGCGGGAATGGACTATGGCTACACCTTC. Its protein is CASNLRGAGMDYGYTF. The V and J genes are TRBV3-1 (or the pseudogene TRBV3-2) and TRBJ1-2; a possible D gene is TRBD1 (6 bases). CDR1 and CDR2 from the germline V gene are LGHDT and YNNKEL (reference sequence). CDR3 length equals 16 residues. V was trimmed by 7 bases and J by 3 bases, leaving 21 bases between them.

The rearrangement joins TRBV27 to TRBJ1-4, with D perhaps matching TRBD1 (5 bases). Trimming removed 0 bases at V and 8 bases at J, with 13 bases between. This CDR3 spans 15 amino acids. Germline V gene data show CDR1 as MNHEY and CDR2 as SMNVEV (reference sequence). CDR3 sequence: CASSLSWGGGEKLFF. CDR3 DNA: TGTGCCAGCAGTTTATCTTGGGGCGGGGGGGAAAAACTGTTTTTT.

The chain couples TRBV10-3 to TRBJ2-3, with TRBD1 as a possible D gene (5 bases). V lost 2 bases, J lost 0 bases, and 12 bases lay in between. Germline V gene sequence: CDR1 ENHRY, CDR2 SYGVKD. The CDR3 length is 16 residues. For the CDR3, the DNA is TGTGCCATCAGTGAGGTAGGGGAATCTAGCACAGATACGCAGTATTTT. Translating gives CAISEVGESSTDTQYF.

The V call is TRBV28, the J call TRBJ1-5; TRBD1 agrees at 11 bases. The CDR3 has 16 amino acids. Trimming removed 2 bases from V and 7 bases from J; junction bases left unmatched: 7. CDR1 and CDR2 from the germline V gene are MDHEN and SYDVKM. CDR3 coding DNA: TGTGCCAGCAGTTTAGAGGGACAGGGGGTAGGACAGCCCCAGCATTTT. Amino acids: CASSLEGQGVGQPQHF.

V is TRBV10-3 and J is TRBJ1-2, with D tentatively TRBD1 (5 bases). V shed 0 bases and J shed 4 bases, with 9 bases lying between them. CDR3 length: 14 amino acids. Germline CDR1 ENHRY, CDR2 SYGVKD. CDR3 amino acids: CAISESQGTYGYTF. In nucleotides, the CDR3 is TGTGCCATCAGTGAGTCTCAGGGTACCTATGGCTACACCTTC.

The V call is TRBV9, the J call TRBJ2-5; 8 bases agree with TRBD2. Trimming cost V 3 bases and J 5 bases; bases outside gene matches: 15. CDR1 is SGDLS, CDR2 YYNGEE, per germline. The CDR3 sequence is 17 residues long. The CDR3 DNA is TGTGCCAGCAGCGGGATCGGGGGGGCCTGGGGGGCCGAGACCCAGTACTTC. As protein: CASSGIGGAWGAETQYF.

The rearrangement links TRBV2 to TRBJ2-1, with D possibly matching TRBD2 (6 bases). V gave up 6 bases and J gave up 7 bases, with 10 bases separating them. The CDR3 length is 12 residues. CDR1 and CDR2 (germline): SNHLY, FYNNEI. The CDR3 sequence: CASRPGLNEQFF. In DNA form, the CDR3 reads TGTGCCAGCAGGCCAGGACTAAATGAGCAGTTCTTC.

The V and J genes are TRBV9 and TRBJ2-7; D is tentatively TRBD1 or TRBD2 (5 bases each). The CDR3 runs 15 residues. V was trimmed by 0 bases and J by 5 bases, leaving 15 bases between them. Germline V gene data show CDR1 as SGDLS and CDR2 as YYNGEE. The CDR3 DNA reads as TGTGCCAGCAGCGTAGCGGACATGGCCGGGGACGAGCAGTACTTC. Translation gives CASSVADMAGDEQYF.

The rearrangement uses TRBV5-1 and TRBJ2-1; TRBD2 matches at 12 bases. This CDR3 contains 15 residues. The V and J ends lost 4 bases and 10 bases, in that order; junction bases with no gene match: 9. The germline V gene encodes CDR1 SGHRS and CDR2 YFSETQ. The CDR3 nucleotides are TGCGCCAGCAGCCCCCTAGCGGGAGGGCAGGGGGAGCAGTTCTTC. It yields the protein CASSPLAGGQGEQFF.

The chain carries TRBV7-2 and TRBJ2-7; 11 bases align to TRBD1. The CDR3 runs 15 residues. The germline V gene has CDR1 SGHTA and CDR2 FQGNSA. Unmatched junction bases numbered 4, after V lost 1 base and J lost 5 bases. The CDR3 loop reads CASSLGRTGGDEQYF. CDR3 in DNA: TGTGCCAGCAGCTTAGGGCGGACAGGGGGCGACGAGCAGTACTTC. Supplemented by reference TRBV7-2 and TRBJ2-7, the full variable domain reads GAGVSQSPSNKVTEKGKDVELRCDPISGHTALYWYRQSLGQGLEFLIYFQGNSAPDKSGLPSDRFSAERTGGSVSTLTIQRTQQEDSAVYLCASSLGRTGGDEQYFGPGTRLTVT.

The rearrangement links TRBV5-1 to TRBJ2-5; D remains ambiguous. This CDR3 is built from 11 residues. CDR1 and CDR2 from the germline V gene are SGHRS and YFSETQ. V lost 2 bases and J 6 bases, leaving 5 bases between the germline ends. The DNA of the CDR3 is TGCGCCAGCAGCTTAGAACAGACCCAGTACTTC. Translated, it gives CASSLEQTQYF.

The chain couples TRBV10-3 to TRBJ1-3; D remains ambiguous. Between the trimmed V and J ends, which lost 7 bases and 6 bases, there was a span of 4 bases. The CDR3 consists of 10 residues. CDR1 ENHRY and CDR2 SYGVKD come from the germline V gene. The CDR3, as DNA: TGTGCCATCAAGGAAAACACCATATATTTT. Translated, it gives CAIKENTIYF.